This T cell receptor (beta chain) was sequenced during a study of shared clonotypes between healthy human individuals. A remark on this clone: What it binds is not known.

Trimming removed 6 bases at V and 4 bases at J, with 12 bases between. The CDR3 contains 12 residues. Germline V gene lookup returns CDR1 SQVTM and CDR2 ANQGSEA. Some clones are missing from TCRdb's copy, which holds only in-frame ones; the method was immunoSEQ multiplex PCR. The sample shows about 680,000 clones, 60% to 75% of them seen only once. Overall study results and limits: The study sampled only blood, and tissue repertoires likely differ.

The authors divided CD4+ cells into CD45RA+ naive and CD45RA-negative memory subsets. The chain is built from TRBV29-1 and TRBJ1-2, with D perhaps TRBD1 (5 bases). This clonotype was obtained from a woman aged 25 to 39 in good health. The sample was memory CD4+ T cells sorted from blood. The subset denotes: CD45RA-negative fraction. The DNA of the CDR3 is TGCAGCGTGATTTGGGGACTCTATGGCTACACCTTC. Its translation: CSVIWGLYGYTF.